This is a list of T cell receptor beta chains from one sample in a study of shared clonotypes between healthy human individuals. The data were produced by immunoSEQ multiplex PCR, yet TCRdb's version contains in-frame clones alone and is incomplete. The table has about 680,000 clones, roughly nine tenths seen once; the top ten hold 24%. The sequenced sample consisted of naive CD8+ T cells sorted from blood. These receptors came from a man aged 25-45 years in good health. Each CDR3 is given with its conserved first and last residue. The D gene is left open where the match is weak. Only some rows state a clone size, as once, few, many or a class for expanded clones.

D,size,V,J,CDR3,DNA
TRBD1,-,TRBV6-1,TRBJ1-2,CAVSTDRGPGYTF,TGTGCCGTCAGCACGGACAGGGGCCCTGGCTACACCTTC
-,-,TRBV18,TRBJ2-3,CASSPPNTDTDTQYF,TGTGCCAGCTCACCACCGAACACAGACACAGATACGCAGTATTTT
-,-,TRBV19,TRBJ1-5,CASSGTPGLSQHF,TGTGCCAGTAGTGGGACGCCCGGGTTGTCCCAGCATTTT
TRBD1,-,TRBV29-1,TRBJ2-7,CSVDGTGTYEQYF,TGCAGCGTTGATGGGACAGGGACCTACGAGCAGTACTTC
TRBD1,-,TRBV4-1,TRBJ1-5,CASADRDNNQPQHF,TGCGCCAGCGCCGACAGGGACAACAATCAGCCCCAGCATTTT
-,-,TRBV5-1,TRBJ1-5,CASSLGQGGNQPQHF,TGCGCCAGCAGCTTGGGGCAGGGTGGGAATCAGCCCCAGCATTTT
TRBD2,once,TRBV5-4,TRBJ2-7,CASSPRTSGSGNEQYF,TGTGCCAGCAGCCCGCGGACTAGCGGGAGTGGTAACGAGCAGTACTTC
-,-,TRBV27,TRBJ2-7,CASSFSARSPYEQYF,TGTGCCAGCAGTTTTTCGGCTCGCTCACCCTACGAGCAGTACTTC
-,-,TRBV13,TRBJ2-3,CASREFGDTQYF,TGTGCCAGCAGGGAGTTCGGAGATACGCAGTATTTT
-,once,TRBV7-9,TRBJ1-1,CASRGRGVRTEAFF,TGTGCCAGCAGGGGACGCGGGGTCAGAACTGAAGCTTTCTTT
-,once,TRBV27,TRBJ2-7,CASSMTSVYEQYF,TGTGCCAGCAGTATGACATCCGTCTACGAGCAGTACTTC
TRBD1,-,TRBV5-5,TRBJ1-1,CASSSTGEKPEAFF,TGTGCCAGCAGTTCTACAGGGGAAAAGCCTGAAGCTTTCTTT
-,-,TRBV5-1,TRBJ1-5,CASSPGTDQPQHF,TGCGCCAGCAGCCCAGGGACGGACCAGCCCCAGCATTTT
-,-,TRBV28,TRBJ1-1,CASTKSGSEAFF,TGTGCCAGCACCAAATCCGGGTCTGAAGCTTTCTTT
-,once,TRBV7-9,TRBJ2-7,CASSPPRDLGGYEQYF,TGTGCCAGCAGCCCCCCCCGGGACTTAGGGGGTTACGAGCAGTACTTC
-,-,TRBV5-6,TRBJ1-1,CASSFVKRDTVVGTEAFF,TGTGCCAGCAGCTTCGTGAAACGGGACACAGTGGTCGGAACTGAAGCTTTCTTT
-,once,TRBV7-9,TRBJ2-3,CASSLHTTDTQYF,TGTGCCAGCAGCTTACATACCACAGATACGCAGTATTTT
TRBD2,-,TRBV19,TRBJ2-7,CASSFGTSGTSYEQYF,TGTGCCAGTAGTTTCGGGACTAGCGGGACCTCCTACGAGCAGTACTTC
TRBD1,once,TRBV5-5,TRBJ2-1,CASSLVGTGGYNEQFF,TGTGCCAGCAGCTTGGTCGGGACAGGGGGTTACAATGAGCAGTTCTTC
-,-,TRBV28,TRBJ2-2,CASSYPSADHELFF,TGTGCCAGCAGTTATCCGTCGGCTGACCATGAGCTGTTTTTT
-,-,TRBV28,TRBJ1-2,CASSPDRLSTF,TGTGCCAGCAGCCCTGACAGATTAAGCACCTTC
TRBD1,-,TRBV4-3,TRBJ1-5,CASSQDRGNPLMPQHF,TGCGCCAGCAGCCAGGACAGGGGGAACCCTTTGATGCCCCAGCATTTT
TRBD2,-,TRBV9,TRBJ2-3,CASSRTSGSTDTQYF,TGTGCCAGCAGCCGGACTAGCGGGAGCACAGATACGCAGTATTTT
-,-,TRBV6-5,TRBJ2-7,CASSYSSGDYEQYF,TGTGCCAGCAGTTACTCATCGGGTGACTACGAGCAGTACTTC
-,once,TRBV25-1,TRBJ2-7,CASSDGRGASHYEQYF,TGTGCCAGCAGTGATGGTAGGGGCGCATCCCACTACGAGCAGTACTTC
-,-,TRBV7-6,TRBJ2-7,CASSLSLNYEQYF,TGTGCCAGCAGCTTAAGTCTTAACTACGAGCAGTACTTC
-,-,TRBV2,TRBJ2-1,CASRGRYNEQFF,TGTGCCAGCCGGGGGCGGTACAATGAGCAGTTCTTC
-,-,TRBV11-2,TRBJ2-7,CASSLYTGSSYEQYF,TGTGCCAGCAGCTTATACACAGGGAGCTCCTACGAGCAGTACTTC
-,-,TRBV9,TRBJ2-1,CASSVGYNEQFF,TGTGCCAGCAGCGTAGGATACAATGAGCAGTTCTTC
TRBD2,once,TRBV7-8,TRBJ2-3,CASSPLREYSTDTQYF,TGTGCCAGCAGCCCCTTGCGGGAGTACAGCACAGATACGCAGTATTTT
-,-,TRBV11-3,TRBJ1-3,CASSPQGLFGNTIYF,TGTGCCAGCAGCCCTCAGGGTTTGTTCGGAAACACCATATATTTT
TRBD2,-,TRBV7-9,TRBJ2-3,CASSSLGRGTDTQYF,TGTGCCAGCAGCTCCCTCGGGAGGGGCACAGATACGCAGTATTTT